This TCR beta chain was observed in a study of blood T cell repertoires in COVID-19. Across the whole study: There were acute and convalescent COVID-19 samples, and they came from the United States, Italy and Spain. The cDNA or gDNA used as material had been derived from T cells, B-cell-depleted T cells, or PBMCs.

Per the study methods: Nucleated cell counts were estimated from reference gene primer amplification. Sequencing used immunoSEQ multiplex PCR; TCRdb keeps in-frame clones, though not all of them. Clone size and the V and J calls come from that table; the DNA yielded D and trimming. The sample consists of about 110,000 clones, 90% to 95% of them appearing once. From germline, CDR1 is SGHAT and CDR2 FQNNGV. The V gene end was trimmed by 1 base and the J gene end by 5 bases; junction bases not matched to a gene: 4. The CDR3 is 15 residues long. The specimen was peripheral blood. The chain has TRBV11-2 and TRBJ1-4; 7 positions agree with TRBD1. The clonotype comes from a woman under 40 with acute or convalescent COVID-19. The CDR3 DNA reads as TGTGCCAGCAGCTTAGGGGACAGTGGGAATGAAAAACTGTTTTTT. It codes for CASSLGDSGNEKLFF.